This T cell receptor beta chain was obtained from a study of T cells in Graves' hyperthyroidism and ophthalmopathy. This clonotype occurred many times. Trimming took 6 bases from V and 0 from J; bases not matched to a gene: 4. There are 15 residues in the CDR3. CDR1 is MNHNS, CDR2 SASEGT, per germline. Using RNA transcripts as the source, TCR beta CDR3 regions were amplified. A first-round RT-PCR of the TCR CDR3 used the HTBI primer set. Via MiXCR, TCRdb re-called the multiplex PCR reads, giving one row per CDR3 protein. The sample shows approximately 400,000 distinct CDR3 sequences, roughly 15% of them seen only once.

The sequencing input was blood. The TCR comes from a woman in her twenties or thirties with Graves' ophthalmopathy. This rearrangement joins TRBV6-1 to TRBJ2-2, with 7 bases that match TRBD2. CDR3 protein: CASRTGTTNTGELFF. Here the CDR3 DNA reads TGTGCCAGCAGGACCGGGACTACGAACACCGGGGAGCTGTTTTTT.